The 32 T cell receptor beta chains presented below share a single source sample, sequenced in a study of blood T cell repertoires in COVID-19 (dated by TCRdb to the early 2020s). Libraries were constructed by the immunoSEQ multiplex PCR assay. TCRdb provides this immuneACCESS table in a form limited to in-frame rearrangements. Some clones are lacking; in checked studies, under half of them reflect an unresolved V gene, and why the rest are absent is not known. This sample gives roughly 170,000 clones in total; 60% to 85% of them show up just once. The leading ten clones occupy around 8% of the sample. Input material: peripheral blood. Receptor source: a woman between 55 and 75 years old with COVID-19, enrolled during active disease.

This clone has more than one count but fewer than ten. The CDR3 sequence is CASSRSMWVSAGNTIYF. The CDR3 region has the DNA TGTGCCAGCAGCCGCAGTATGTGGGTTAGCGCTGGAAACACCATATATTTT. The gene calls are TRBV3-1 (or the pseudogene TRBV3-2) and TRBJ1-3, with unresolved D. The CDR3 totals 17 residues. Trimming removed 4 bases from V and 2 bases from J, with 18 bases in between. Germline values: CDR1 LGHDT, CDR2 YNNKEL (reference sequence).

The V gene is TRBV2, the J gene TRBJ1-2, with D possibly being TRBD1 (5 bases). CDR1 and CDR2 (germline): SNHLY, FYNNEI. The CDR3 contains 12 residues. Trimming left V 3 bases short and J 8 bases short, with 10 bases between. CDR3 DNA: TGTGCCAGCAGTGAGGACATAACCGGCTACACCTTC. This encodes CASSEDITGYTF.

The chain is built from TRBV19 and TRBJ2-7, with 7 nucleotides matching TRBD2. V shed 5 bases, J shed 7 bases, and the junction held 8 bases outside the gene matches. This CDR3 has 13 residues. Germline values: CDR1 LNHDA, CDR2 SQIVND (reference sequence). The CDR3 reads CASSFGLRGEQYF. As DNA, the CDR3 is TGTGCCAGTAGTTTTGGCCTGCGGGGGGAGCAGTACTTC.

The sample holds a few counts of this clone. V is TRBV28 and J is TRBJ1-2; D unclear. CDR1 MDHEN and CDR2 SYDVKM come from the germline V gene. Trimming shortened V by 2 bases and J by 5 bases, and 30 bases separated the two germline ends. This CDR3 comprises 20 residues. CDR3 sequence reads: CASSLGRRWSIPRLDYGYTF. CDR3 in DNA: TGTGCCAGCAGTTTAGGTAGGCGGTGGTCGATACCCAGACTCGATTATGGCTACACCTTC.

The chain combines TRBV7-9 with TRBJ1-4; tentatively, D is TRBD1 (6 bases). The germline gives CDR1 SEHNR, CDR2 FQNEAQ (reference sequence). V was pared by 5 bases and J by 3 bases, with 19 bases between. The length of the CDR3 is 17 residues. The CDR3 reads CASSDRTGLPANEKLFF. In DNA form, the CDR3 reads TGTGCCAGCAGCGACAGGACCGGACTCCCAGCTAATGAAAAACTGTTTTTT.

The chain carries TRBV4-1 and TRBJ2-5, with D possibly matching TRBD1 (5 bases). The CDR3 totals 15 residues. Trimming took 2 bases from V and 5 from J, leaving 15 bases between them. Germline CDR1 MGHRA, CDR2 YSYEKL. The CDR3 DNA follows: TGCGCCAGCAGCCAACCTGACAGACTTGGGGAGACCCAGTACTTC. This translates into CASSQPDRLGETQYF.

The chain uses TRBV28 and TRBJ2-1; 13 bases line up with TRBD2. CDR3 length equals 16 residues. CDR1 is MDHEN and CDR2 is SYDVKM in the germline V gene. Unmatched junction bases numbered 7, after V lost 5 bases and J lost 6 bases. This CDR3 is CASSGPGLAGSNEQFF. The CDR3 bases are TGTGCCAGCAGTGGTCCGGGACTAGCGGGGTCCAATGAGCAGTTCTTC. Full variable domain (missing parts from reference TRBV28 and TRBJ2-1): DVKVTQSSRYLVKRTGEKVFLECVQDMDHENMFWYRQDPGLGLRLIYFSYDVKMKEKGDIPEGYSVSREKKERFSLILESASTNQTSMYLCASSGPGLAGSNEQFFGPGTRLTVL.

CDR3 loop: CASSPAGTVLLQFF. The CDR3 region has the DNA TGTGCCAGCAGTCCCGCCGGGACAGTACTTCTGCAGTTCTTC. The chain is built from TRBV27 and TRBJ2-1; 7 positions agree with TRBD1. Germline V gene lookup returns CDR1 MNHEY and CDR2 SMNVEV (reference sequence). J gave up 12 bases and V 5 bases, and 13 bases lay outside the gene matches. CDR3 size: 14 residues.

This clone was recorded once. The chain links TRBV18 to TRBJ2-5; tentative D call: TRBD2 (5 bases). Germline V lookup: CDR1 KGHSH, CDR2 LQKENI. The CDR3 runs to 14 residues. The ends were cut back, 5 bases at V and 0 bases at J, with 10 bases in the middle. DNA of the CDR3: TGTGCCAGCTCAGCGAACGGGAACCAAGAGACCCAGTACTTC. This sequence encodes CASSANGNQETQYF.

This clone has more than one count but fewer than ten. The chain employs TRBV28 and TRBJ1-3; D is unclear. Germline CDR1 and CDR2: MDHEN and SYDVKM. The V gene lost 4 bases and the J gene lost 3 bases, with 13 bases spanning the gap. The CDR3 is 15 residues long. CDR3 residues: CASSSLPGGGNTIYF. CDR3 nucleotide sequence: TGTGCCAGCAGTTCCCTCCCTGGAGGTGGAAACACCATATATTTT.

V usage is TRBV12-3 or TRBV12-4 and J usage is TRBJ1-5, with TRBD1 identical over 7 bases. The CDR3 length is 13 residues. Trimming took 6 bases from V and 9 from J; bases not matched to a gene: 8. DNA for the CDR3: TGTGCCAGCAGCGACAGGGATGAGGGGCCCCAGCATTTT. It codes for CASSDRDEGPQHF.

This CDR3 is CASSPGTSSGYEQYF. Here the CDR3 DNA reads TGCGCCAGCAGCCCGGGGACTAGCTCTGGCTACGAGCAGTACTTC. The V and J genes are TRBV5-1 and TRBJ2-7; 9 nucleotides agree with TRBD2. V lost 4 bases to trimming and J lost 3 bases; unmatched junction nucleotides: 8. From germline, CDR1 is SGHRS and CDR2 YFSETQ. There are 15 residues in the CDR3.

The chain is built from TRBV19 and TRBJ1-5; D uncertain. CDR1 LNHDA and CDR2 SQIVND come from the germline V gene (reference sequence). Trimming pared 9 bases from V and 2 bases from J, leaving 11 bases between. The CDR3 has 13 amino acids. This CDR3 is CARRRGRNQPQHF. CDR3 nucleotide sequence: TGTGCCAGACGCCGGGGTCGCAATCAGCCCCAGCATTTT.

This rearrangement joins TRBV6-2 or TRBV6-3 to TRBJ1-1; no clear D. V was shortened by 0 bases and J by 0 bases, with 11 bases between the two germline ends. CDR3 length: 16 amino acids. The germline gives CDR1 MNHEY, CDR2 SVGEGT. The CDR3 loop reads CASSYSTSSLNTEAFF. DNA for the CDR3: TGTGCCAGCAGTTACTCGACTAGCAGCTTGAACACTGAAGCTTTCTTT.

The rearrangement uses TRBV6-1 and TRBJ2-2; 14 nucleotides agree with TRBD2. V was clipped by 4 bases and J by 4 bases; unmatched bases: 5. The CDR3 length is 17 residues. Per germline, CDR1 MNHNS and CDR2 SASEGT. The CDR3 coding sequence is TGTGCCAGCAGTGCGACTAGCGGGGGGGCCGGCACCGGGGAGCTGTTTTTT. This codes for CASSATSGGAGTGELFF.

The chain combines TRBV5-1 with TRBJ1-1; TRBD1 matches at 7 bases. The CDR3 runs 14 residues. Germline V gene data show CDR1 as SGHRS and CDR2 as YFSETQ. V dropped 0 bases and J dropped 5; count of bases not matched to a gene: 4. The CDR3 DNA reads TGCGCCAGCAGCTTGGCACAGGGGTTGACTGAAGCTTTCTTT. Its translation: CASSLAQGLTEAFF.

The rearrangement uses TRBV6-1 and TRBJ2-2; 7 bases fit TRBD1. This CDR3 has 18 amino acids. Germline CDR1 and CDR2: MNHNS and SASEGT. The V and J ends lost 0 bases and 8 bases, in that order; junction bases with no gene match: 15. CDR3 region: CASSEARGQPNLSGELFF. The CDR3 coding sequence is TGTGCCAGCAGTGAAGCGAGGGGACAGCCCAATCTTTCGGGGGAGCTGTTTTTT.

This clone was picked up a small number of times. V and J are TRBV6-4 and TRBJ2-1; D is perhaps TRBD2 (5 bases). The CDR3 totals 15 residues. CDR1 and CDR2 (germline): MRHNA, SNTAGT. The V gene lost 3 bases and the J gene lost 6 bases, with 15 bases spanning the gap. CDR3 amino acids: CASSEAAEPPNEQFF. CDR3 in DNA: TGTGCCAGCAGTGAAGCAGCGGAACCTCCCAATGAGCAGTTCTTC.

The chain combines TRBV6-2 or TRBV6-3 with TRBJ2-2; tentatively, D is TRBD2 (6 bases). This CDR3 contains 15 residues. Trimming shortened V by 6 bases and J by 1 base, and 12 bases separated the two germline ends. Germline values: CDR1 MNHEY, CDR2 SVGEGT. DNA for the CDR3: TGTGCCAGCAGCACCCGGGGGAAGAACACCGGGGAGCTGTTTTTT. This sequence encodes CASSTRGKNTGELFF.

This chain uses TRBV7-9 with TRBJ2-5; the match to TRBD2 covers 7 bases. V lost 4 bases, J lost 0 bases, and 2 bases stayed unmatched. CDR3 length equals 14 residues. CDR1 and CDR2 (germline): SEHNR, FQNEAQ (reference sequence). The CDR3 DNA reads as TGTGCCAGCAGCTCACTAGCGTACCAAGAGACCCAGTACTTC. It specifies CASSSLAYQETQYF. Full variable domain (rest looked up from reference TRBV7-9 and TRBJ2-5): DTGVSQNPRHKITKRGQNVTFRCDPISEHNRLYWYRQTLGQGPEFLTYFQNEAQLEKSRLLSDRFSAERPKGSFSTLEIQRTEQGDSAMYLCASSSLAYQETQYFGPGTRLLVL.

CDR3 in DNA: TGTGCCAGCAGTTCTGGAGTGGTGCAGTTCTTC. Amino acid sequence: CASSSGVVQFF. The chain recombines TRBV12-3 or TRBV12-4 with TRBJ2-1, with D hard to call. The length of the CDR3 is 11 residues. The V gene lost 4 bases and the J gene lost 12 bases, with 10 bases spanning the gap.

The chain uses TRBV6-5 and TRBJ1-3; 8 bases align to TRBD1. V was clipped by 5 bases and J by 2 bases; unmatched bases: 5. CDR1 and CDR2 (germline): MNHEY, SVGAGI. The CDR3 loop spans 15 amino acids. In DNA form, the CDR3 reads TGTGCCAGCAGTCGCAGGGGGCGCGCTGGAAACACCATATATTTT. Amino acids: CASSRRGRAGNTIYF.

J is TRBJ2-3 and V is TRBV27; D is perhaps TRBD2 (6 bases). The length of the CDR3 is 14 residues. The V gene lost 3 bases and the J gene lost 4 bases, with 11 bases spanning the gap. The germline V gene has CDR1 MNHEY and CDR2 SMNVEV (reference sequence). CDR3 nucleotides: TGTGCCAGCAGTTTGGGGGGAGGTCCAGATACGCAGTATTTT. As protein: CASSLGGGPDTQYF.

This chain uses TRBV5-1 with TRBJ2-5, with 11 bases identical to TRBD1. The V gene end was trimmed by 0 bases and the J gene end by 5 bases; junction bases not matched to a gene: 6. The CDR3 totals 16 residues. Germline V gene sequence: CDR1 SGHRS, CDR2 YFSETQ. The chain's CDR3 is CASSLDGTGGVETQYF. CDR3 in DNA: TGCGCCAGCAGCTTGGATGGGACAGGGGGGGTTGAGACCCAGTACTTC.

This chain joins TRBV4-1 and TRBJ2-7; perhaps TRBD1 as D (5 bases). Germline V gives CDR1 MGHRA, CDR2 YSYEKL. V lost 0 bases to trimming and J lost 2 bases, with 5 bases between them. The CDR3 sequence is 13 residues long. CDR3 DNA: TGCGCCAGCAGCCAAGACAGGGCCTACGAGCAGTACTTC. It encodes CASSQDRAYEQYF.

Here the CDR3 reads CASSRRYSDYEQYF. The CDR3 DNA follows: TGTGCCAGCAGCCGCCGTTACTCCGACTACGAGCAGTACTTC. The chain recombines TRBV7-8 with TRBJ2-7; unclear D gene. Trimming stripped 5 bases from V and 3 bases from J, with 14 bases between. CDR3 length: 14 residues. Germline CDR1 and CDR2: SGHVS and FQNEAQ.

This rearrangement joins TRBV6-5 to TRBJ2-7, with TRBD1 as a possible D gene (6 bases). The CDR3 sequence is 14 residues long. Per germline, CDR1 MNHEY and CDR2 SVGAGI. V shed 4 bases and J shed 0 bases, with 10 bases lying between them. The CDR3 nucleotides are TGTGCCAGCAGTTCGACAGGAATCTCCTACGAGCAGTACGTC. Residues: CASSSTGISYEQYV.

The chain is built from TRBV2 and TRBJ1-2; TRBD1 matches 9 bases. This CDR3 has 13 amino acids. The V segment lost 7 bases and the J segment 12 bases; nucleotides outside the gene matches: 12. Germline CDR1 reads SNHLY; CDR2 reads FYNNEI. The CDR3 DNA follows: TGTGCCAGCAAGGGGATTGAGGACAGGGGTAACACCTTC. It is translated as CASKGIEDRGNTF.

Here the CDR3 reads CASAWGGATGANAGELFF. The CDR3 region has the DNA TGTGCCAGCGCTTGGGGTGGGGCCACAGGGGCTAATGCCGGGGAGCTGTTTTTT. The rearrangement joins TRBV7-9 to TRBJ2-2; 7 nucleotides match TRBD1. The CDR3 covers 18 residues. With V trimmed by 8 bases and J by 6 bases, 21 bases remained unmatched. Germline V gives CDR1 SEHNR, CDR2 FQNEAQ (reference sequence).

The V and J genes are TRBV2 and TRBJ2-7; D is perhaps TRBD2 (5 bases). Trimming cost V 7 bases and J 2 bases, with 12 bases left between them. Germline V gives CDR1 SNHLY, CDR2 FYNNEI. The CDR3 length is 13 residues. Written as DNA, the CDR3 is TGTGCCAGCAAGGGAGACAAGACCTACGAGCAGTACTTC. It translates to CASKGDKTYEQYF.

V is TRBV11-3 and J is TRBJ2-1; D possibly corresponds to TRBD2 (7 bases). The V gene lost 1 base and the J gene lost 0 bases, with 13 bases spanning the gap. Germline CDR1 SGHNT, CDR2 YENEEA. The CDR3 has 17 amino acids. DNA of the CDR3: TGTGCCAGCAGCTTAGCTGAGGGGGGGAGCTCCTACAATGAGCAGTTCTTC. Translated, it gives CASSLAEGGSSYNEQFF.

The CDR3 is CASRAPGQGSYNEQFF. CDR3 coding DNA: TGTGCCAGCAGGGCACCGGGACAGGGCTCCTACAATGAGCAGTTCTTC. V gene TRBV27 combines with J gene TRBJ2-1; 9 bases match TRBD1. The V gene's germline CDR1 is MNHEY and CDR2 SMNVEV (reference sequence). This CDR3 region has 16 residues. V lost 6 bases and J lost 0; bases outside the gene matches: 6.